These 15 T cell receptor beta chains were all obtained from the same sample, sequenced in a study of blood T cell repertoires in COVID-19. The data were produced by immunoSEQ multiplex PCR, yet TCRdb's version contains in-frame clones alone and is incomplete. In the table there are under 200,000 clones, about 85% of which are singletons. What was sequenced was peripheral blood. These receptors were collected from a woman at least 80 years old with acute or convalescent COVID-19.

The rearrangement links TRBV30 to TRBJ2-7; D perhaps matches TRBD1 (6 bases). CDR3 length: 15 residues. CDR1 GTSNPN and CDR2 SVGIG come from the germline V gene (reference sequence). V shed 3 bases and J shed 3 bases, with 18 bases lying between them. The CDR3 here is CAWREDSHSIYEQYF. The CDR3 DNA reads TGTGCCTGGAGGGAGGACAGTCACTCCATCTACGAGCAGTACTTC. The full variable domain, its missing parts supplied by reference TRBV30 and TRBJ2-7, is SQTIHQWPATLVQPVGSPLSLECTVEGTSNPNLYWYRQAAGRGLQLLFYSVGIGQISSEVPQNLSASRPQDRQFILSSKKLLLSDSGFYLCAWREDSHSIYEQYFGPGTRLTVT.

The chain joins TRBV7-2 to TRBJ1-1, with D perhaps TRBD1 (5 bases). Trimming removed 3 bases at V and 1 base at J, with 6 bases between. CDR1 and CDR2 from the germline V gene are SGHTA and FQGNSA. The CDR3 spans 13 residues. In DNA form, the CDR3 reads TGTGCCAGCAGCTTCCAGGGGAACACTGAAGCTTTCTTT. Its protein is CASSFQGNTEAFF.

This chain connects TRBV5-1 to TRBJ2-1; D is perhaps TRBD2 (6 bases). CDR3 size: 14 residues. CDR1 and CDR2 from the germline V gene are SGHRS and YFSETQ. V gave up 0 bases and J gave up 10 bases, with 14 bases separating them. The CDR3 sequence: CASSLAGDQEEQFF. The CDR3 nucleotides read TGCGCCAGCAGCTTGGCGGGGGACCAAGAAGAGCAGTTCTTC. Based on the CDR3 plus reference TRBV5-1 and TRBJ2-1, the full variable domain is KAGVTQTPRYLIKTRGQQVTLSCSPISGHRSVSWYQQTPGQGLQFLFEYFSETQRNKGNFPGRFSGRQFSNSRSEMNVSTLELGDSALYLCASSLAGDQEEQFFGPGTRLTVL.

V is TRBV7-9 and J is TRBJ1-2; weak D call: TRBD1 (5 bases). V lost 0 bases and J 3 bases, leaving 11 bases between the germline ends. Germline V CDR1 and CDR2: SEHNR, FQNEAQ (reference sequence). This CDR3 is 15 amino acids long. The CDR3 loop reads CASSLAGAPDYGYTF. The CDR3, as DNA: TGTGCCAGCAGCTTAGCTGGGGCGCCGGACTATGGCTACACCTTC.

The chain employs TRBV12-3 or TRBV12-4 and TRBJ1-6; D unclear. This CDR3 is 12 amino acids long. The ends were cut back, 5 bases at V and 13 bases at J, with 12 bases in the middle. The DNA for the CDR3 is TGTGCCAGCAGTCTGGGCGTTTCCCCCCTCCACTTT. It is translated as CASSLGVSPLHF.

The chain couples TRBV27 to TRBJ2-7; 10 bases agree with TRBD2. Trimming removed 2 bases from V and 3 bases from J; junction bases left unmatched: 7. From germline, CDR1 is MNHEY and CDR2 SMNVEV (reference sequence). The CDR3 length is 16 residues. The CDR3 protein is CASSLALAGVNYEQYF. The CDR3, as DNA: TGTGCCAGCAGTTTAGCCCTAGCGGGAGTAAACTACGAGCAGTACTTC.

As DNA, the CDR3 is TGTGCCATCAGTGAAATGACATCCGACGAGCAGTACTTC. This codes for CAISEMTSDEQYF. V usage is TRBV10-3 and J usage is TRBJ2-7; the D is unclear. CDR3 length: 13 residues. CDR1 and CDR2 (germline): ENHRY, SYGVKD. V gave up 3 bases and J gave up 5 bases, with 11 bases separating them.

This sequence joins TRBV5-1 and TRBJ1-2; 7 positions match TRBD1. The CDR3 length is 12 residues. The V segment lost 4 bases and the J segment 7 bases; nucleotides outside the gene matches: 4. In germline, CDR1 is SGHRS, CDR2 YFSETQ. The DNA of the CDR3 is TGCGCCAGCAGCGAACGACAGGGTGGCTACACCTTC. Amino acid sequence: CASSERQGGYTF.

The rearrangement links TRBV7-2 to TRBJ1-6, with D unclear. The CDR3 has 14 amino acids. Per germline, CDR1 SGHTA and CDR2 FQGNSA. The germline V and J ends were trimmed by 2 bases and 7 bases, with 9 bases remaining between them. This chain's CDR3 is CASSLRGANSPLHF. The CDR3 DNA follows: TGTGCCAGCAGCTTACGGGGTGCGAATTCACCCCTCCACTTT.

This chain links TRBV6-5 with TRBJ1-1, with unresolved D. This CDR3 is 13 amino acids long. Germline V gene lookup returns CDR1 MNHEY and CDR2 SVGAGI. With 8 bases removed from V and 1 base from J, the gap between germline ends came to 11 bases. The CDR3 DNA follows: TGTGCCAGCGGGCGTTCAGAGAACACTGAAGCTTTCTTT. Protein product: CASGRSENTEAFF.

The chain recombines TRBV7-8 with TRBJ1-4; TRBD1 matches 7 bases. Germline CDR1 is SGHVS and CDR2 is FQNEAQ. This CDR3 spans 16 amino acids. V was clipped by 6 bases and J by 7 bases; unmatched bases: 14. DNA for the CDR3: TGTGCCAGCAGTTTACAACAGGGGATCGGCGGTGAAAAACTGTTTTTT. Amino acids: CASSLQQGIGGEKLFF.

This clone was observed once. The chain links TRBV7-9 to TRBJ1-3, with D unresolved. V gave up 4 bases and J gave up 4 bases, with 14 bases separating them. Germline values: CDR1 SEHNR, CDR2 FQNEAQ (reference sequence). The CDR3 has 15 amino acids. For the CDR3, the DNA is TGTGCCAGCAGCTGGGCTGATCTCGGCGGAAACACCATATATTTT. Amino acid sequence: CASSWADLGGNTIYF.

This chain joins TRBV7-3 and TRBJ1-1, with 9 bases fitting TRBD1. The V gene's germline CDR1 is SGHTA and CDR2 FQGTGA. Trimming at V came to 5 bases and at J to 7 bases, leaving 5 bases not matched to a gene. This CDR3 has 13 residues. CDR3 nucleotide sequence: TGTGCCAGCAGCAGGGACAGGGAGGATGAAGCTTTCTTT. It encodes CASSRDREDEAFF.

The V gene is TRBV3-1 (or the pseudogene TRBV3-2), the J gene TRBJ2-1, with D hard to call. Germline V gene data show CDR1 as LGHDT and CDR2 as YNNKEL (reference sequence). The V gene lost 8 bases and the J gene lost 7 bases, with 12 bases spanning the gap. This CDR3 comprises 12 residues. CDR3 in amino acids: CASSVLGNEQFF. CDR3 nucleotide sequence: TGTGCCAGCTCCGTCCTAGGAAATGAGCAGTTCTTC.

V gene TRBV4-1 combines with J gene TRBJ1-2; 8 nucleotides match TRBD1. Germline V gene lookup returns CDR1 MGHRA and CDR2 YSYEKL. This CDR3 contains 15 residues. V shed 4 bases and J 4 bases; nucleotides not matched to a gene: 8. The CDR3 loop is CASSLGQGFGYGYTF. The CDR3 coding sequence is TGCGCCAGCAGCCTTGGACAGGGTTTTGGCTATGGCTACACCTTC.